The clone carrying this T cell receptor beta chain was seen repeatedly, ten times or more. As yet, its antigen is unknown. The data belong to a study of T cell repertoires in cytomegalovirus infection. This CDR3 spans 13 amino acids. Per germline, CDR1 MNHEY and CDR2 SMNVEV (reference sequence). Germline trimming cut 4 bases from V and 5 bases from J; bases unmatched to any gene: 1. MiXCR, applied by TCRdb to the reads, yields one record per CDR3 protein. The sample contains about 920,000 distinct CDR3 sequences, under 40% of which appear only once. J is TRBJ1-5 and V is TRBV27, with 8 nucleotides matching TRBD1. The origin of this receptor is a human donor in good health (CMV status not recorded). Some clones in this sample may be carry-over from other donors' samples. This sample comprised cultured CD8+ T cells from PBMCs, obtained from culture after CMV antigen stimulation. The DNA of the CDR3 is TGTGCCAGCAGTTGGACAGGGCATCAGCCCCAGCATTTT. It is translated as CASSWTGHQPQHF.